The 3 T cell receptor beta chains listed next were all sequenced from one sample in a study of blood T cell repertoires in COVID-19. Profiling relied on immunoSEQ multiplex PCR, and the TCRdb table lists in-frame clones only, not all of them. The sample includes approximately 330,000 clones, about 91% of them seen just once. The source material was peripheral blood. The source of these receptors is a man younger than 40 with COVID-19, enrolled during active disease.

The CDR3 nucleotides read TGTGCCAGCTCACCGACCTTCCTGGGACTCTCCTACGAGCAGTACTTC. It specifies CASSPTFLGLSYEQYF. The V gene is TRBV18, the J gene TRBJ2-7; maybe TRBD2 (6 bases). Looked up from germline, CDR1 is KGHSH and CDR2 is LQKENI. Trimming took 3 bases from V and 0 from J, leaving 15 bases between them. This CDR3 contains 16 residues.

The J gene is TRBJ1-2, the V gene TRBV4-2; D is uncertain. Germline CDR1 is LGHNA and CDR2 is YNFKEQ. The CDR3 is 11 amino acids. Trimming stripped 2 bases from V and 8 bases from J, with 6 bases between. The CDR3 region has the DNA TGTGCCAGCAGCCAACCTGGCGGCTACACCTTC. It translates to CASSQPGGYTF.

This clone was detected only once. Here the CDR3 DNA reads TGTGCCAGCAGCCGCCGACAGGCCCAGGAGACCCAGTACTTC. Its translation is CASSRRQAQETQYF. The chain employs TRBV5-5 and TRBJ2-5; D possibly corresponds to TRBD1 (6 bases). Trimming removed 4 bases from V and 5 bases from J, with 15 bases in between. The CDR3 length is 14 residues. CDR1 and CDR2 from the germline V gene are SGHKS and YYEKEE (reference sequence). Looking up the rest from reference TRBV5-5 and TRBJ2-5 gives the full variable domain: DAGVTQSPTHLIKTRGQQVTLRCSPISGHKSVSWYQQVLGQGPQFIFQYYEKEERGRGNFPDRFSARQFPNYSSELNVNALLLGDSALYLCASSRRQAQETQYFGPGTRLLVL.